This T cell receptor (beta chain) was sequenced for a study of blood T cell repertoires in COVID-19. Germline CDR1 and CDR2: MNHEY and SMNVEV (reference sequence). V dropped 5 bases and J dropped 0; count of bases not matched to a gene: 13. The CDR3 is 18 residues long. In the study's own analysis: It was from reference gene primer amplification that nucleated cell counts were estimated. Sequenced by immunoSEQ multiplex PCR; TCRdb stores in-frame clones only, minus some. That table supplies the V and J calls and clone size; D and trimming were determined from the DNA. The top ten clones hold around 0.81% of a sample with 95,000 to 150,000 clones, around nine tenths of them seen once.

The V call is TRBV27, the J call TRBJ2-1; 7 bases are a match to TRBD2. The sequencing sample was made of peripheral blood. This sequence originates from a woman in her forties or fifties with active or convalescent COVID-19. The CDR3 DNA is TGTGCCAGCAGTGCCCTTTCCGGGACTACAGGCTCCTACAATGAGCAGTTCTTC. Amino acids: CASSALSGTTGSYNEQFF.